Given below is one TCR beta chain in context. The antigen remains unidentified. V was trimmed by 2 bases and J by 0 bases, leaving 11 bases between them. This CDR3 region has 15 residues. Germline V gene sequence: CDR1 MNHNY, CDR2 SVGAGI (reference sequence). When more than 9 days of culture had elapsed, CD4+ T cells were isolated. TCRdb's copy holds only in-frame clones and misses some; the assay was immunoSEQ multiplex PCR. The sample has roughly 29,000 clones, around three fifths seen once. The data were taken from a study of vaccination effects on CD4 cells after COVID-19. Study overall: Sequencing in the ViraFEST assay came after antigen-specific CD4+ T cells had been expanded with viral peptide pools, which were used to stimulate PBMC. Two doses of either BNT162b2 or mRNA-1273 were given to each participant.

The receptor was derived from a human donor who received a COVID-19 vaccine. This specimen was CD4+ T cells from PBMCs cultured without peptide, taken before COVID-19 vaccination. J is TRBJ2-7 and V is TRBV6-6; tentatively, D is TRBD1 (6 bases). The CDR3, as DNA: TGTGCCAGCAGTTACGTACAGGGCTACTCCTACGAGCAGTACTTC. This codes for CASSYVQGYSYEQYF.